The sequence of this T cell receptor (beta chain) was determined in a study of cytomegalovirus exposure and HLA in healthy donors. Study-wide findings and caveats: Other equally common chains were less clonally expanded than HLA-associated TCR beta chains, a later analysis showed. A later analysis appeared to link common viral pathogens to several of the most significant clusters. V- and J-gene trimming of TCR beta was linked (in a later analysis) to a missense DCLRE1C variant.

Worth noting for this clone: Its antigen is as yet unknown.

The CDR3 is made up of 15 amino acids. Germline V gene sequence: CDR1 SGHVS, CDR2 FNYEAQ. V was pared by 2 bases and J by 10 bases, with 8 bases of the junction left unmatched. Primers included in the PCR were 60 Vbeta and 13 Jbeta primers. Assay used: immunoSEQ multiplex PCR; TCRdb lists only in-frame clones, some missing. Of about 130,000 clones detected, 72% appear once; the ten largest clones hold approximately 3.8%. This sequence originates from a man aged 30 to 39 in good health and CMV-seronegative. What was sequenced was PBMCs. This chain connects TRBV7-6 to TRBJ1-6; 7 bases are a match to TRBD1. DNA of the CDR3: TGTGCCAGCAGCTTATTGTCCGCAGGGGGATCACCCCTCCACTTT. Amino acids: CASSLLSAGGSPLHF.